The clone carrying this T cell receptor (beta chain) was found many times. TCRdb processed the RT-PCR reads anew with MiXCR; each CDR3 protein has one entry. There are about 680,000 distinct CDR3 sequences in the sample; over 12% occur only once, and about 3.6% lies in the top ten. From germline, CDR1 is SGHDT and CDR2 YYEEEE. V was shortened by 4 bases and J by 6 bases, with 20 bases between the two germline ends. The CDR3 totals 17 residues. The V call is TRBV5-6, the J call TRBJ1-6, with D perhaps TRBD1 (5 bases). The sequenced material came from memory CD4+ T cells from blood. This receptor was taken from a female donor in good health, serving as a healthy control. The CDR3: CASSLTTAGRSNSPLHF. The CDR3 nucleotides read TGTGCCAGCAGCCTAACTACCGCGGGACGAAGTAATTCACCCCTCCACTTT.